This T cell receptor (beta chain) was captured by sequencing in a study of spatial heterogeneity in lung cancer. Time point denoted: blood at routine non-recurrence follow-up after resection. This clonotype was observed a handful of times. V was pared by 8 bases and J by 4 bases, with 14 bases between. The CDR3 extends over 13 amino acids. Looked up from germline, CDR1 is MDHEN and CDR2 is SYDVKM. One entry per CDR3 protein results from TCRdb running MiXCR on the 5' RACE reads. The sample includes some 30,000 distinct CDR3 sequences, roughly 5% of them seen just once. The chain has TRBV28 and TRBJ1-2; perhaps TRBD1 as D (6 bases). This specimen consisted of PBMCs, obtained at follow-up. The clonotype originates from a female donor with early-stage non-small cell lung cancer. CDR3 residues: CASGEGGAYGYTF. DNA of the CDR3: TGTGCCAGCGGAGAGGGGGGCGCCTATGGCTACACCTTC.